One sample yielded the 14 T cell receptor beta chains listed below, sequenced in a study of OX40 agonist ivuxolimab in advanced cancers. The method was immunoSEQ multiplex PCR; TCRdb's version includes in-frame clones alone and lacks a portion of them. The sample holds tens of thousands of clones, 85% seen once. Specimen: CD4+ or CD8+ T cells sorted from blood, collected in a trial of the OX40 agonist ivuxolimab. All receptors derive from an adult with an advanced solid tumor such as melanoma, head and neck, liver or kidney cancer.

The genes are TRBV7-9 and TRBJ2-7, with 8 nucleotides matching TRBD1. The CDR3 is 15 residues long. J gave up 7 bases and V 5 bases, and 13 bases lay outside the gene matches. The V gene's germline CDR1 is SEHNR and CDR2 FQNEAQ (reference sequence). The chain's CDR3 is CASSPVGTGSREQYF. The CDR3 bases are TGTGCCAGCAGCCCGGTCGGGACAGGTAGTAGAGAGCAGTACTTC.

This clone was seen a single time. The chain carries TRBV7-3 and TRBJ2-1; the D is unclear. CDR3 length: 15 residues. V was cut by 4 bases and J by 0 bases, with 10 bases left in between. Germline V lookup: CDR1 SGHTA, CDR2 FQGTGA. CDR3 in amino acids: CASSSLQSSYNEQFF. The CDR3 DNA reads TGTGCCAGCAGCTCGCTACAGAGCTCCTACAATGAGCAGTTCTTC.

CDR3 nucleotides: TGTGCCAGCGTCCCTATAGGTAGCGGGAGGGTCGCAGATACGCAGTATTTT. Its translation: CASVPIGSGRVADTQYF. J is TRBJ2-3 and V is TRBV7-3, with 11 bases matching TRBD2. Germline V gene lookup returns CDR1 SGHTA and CDR2 FQGTGA. CDR3 size: 17 residues. Trimming at V came to 8 bases and at J to 4 bases, leaving 14 bases not matched to a gene.

The rearrangement joins TRBV5-5 to TRBJ2-7; D might be TRBD1 (6 bases). CDR1 is SGHKS and CDR2 is YYEKEE in the germline V gene (reference sequence). Deletions cut 5 bases from V and 0 bases from J, with 12 bases between. This CDR3 contains 14 residues. The CDR3 nucleotides read TGTGCCAGCAGGACCGACAGGAGCTCCTACGAGCAGTACTTC. Its translation: CASRTDRSSYEQYF.

The count of this clone is one. This chain joins TRBV20-1 and TRBJ2-1; D gene unclear. The germline V and J ends were trimmed by 6 bases and 7 bases, with 10 bases remaining between them. Germline loops: CDR1 DFQATT, CDR2 SNEGSKA (reference sequence). The CDR3 covers 11 residues. The CDR3 sequence is CSAPAGNEQFF. CDR3 sequence (DNA): TGCAGTGCCCCCGCTGGGAATGAGCAGTTCTTC.

V gene TRBV19 combines with J gene TRBJ2-1; tentative D call: TRBD2 (5 bases). CDR1 and CDR2 from the germline V gene are LNHDA and SQIVND (reference sequence). The CDR3 is 17 amino acids. V dropped 3 bases and J dropped 4 bases, with 19 bases sitting between them. The CDR3 loop reads CASSIHPRGLQYNEQFF. In DNA form, the CDR3 reads TGTGCCAGTAGTATCCACCCCCGAGGACTCCAATACAATGAGCAGTTCTTC.

This chain uses TRBV18 with TRBJ2-1; 10 nucleotides match TRBD2. Germline V gene data show CDR1 as KGHSH and CDR2 as LQKENI. V shed 5 bases, J shed 0 bases, and the junction held 7 bases outside the gene matches. This CDR3 has 17 amino acids. DNA of the CDR3: TGTGCCAGCTCATCGAGGGGACTAGCGCACTCCTACAATGAGCAGTTCTTC. Its translation is CASSSRGLAHSYNEQFF.

The chain joins TRBV6-1 to TRBJ2-1; TRBD1 matches at 9 bases. The ends lost 5 bases at V and 9 bases at J; junction bases unmatched: 11. Germline lookup yields CDR1 MNHNS and CDR2 SASEGT. The CDR3 sequence is 15 residues long. The CDR3: CASSKTGGLMGEQFF. The CDR3 nucleotides are TGTGCCAGCAGTAAAACAGGGGGCCTAATGGGTGAGCAGTTCTTC.

The V and J genes are TRBV10-3 and TRBJ2-3, with 8 bases that match TRBD1. The junction had 4 bases not matched to a gene; V was cut back by 7 bases and J by 1 base. This CDR3 is built from 14 residues. CDR1 and CDR2 (germline): ENHRY, SYGVKD. CDR3 bases: TGTGCCATCACTTCAGGGGGCGGCACAGATACGCAGTATTTT. This sequence encodes CAITSGGGTDTQYF.

The count of this clone is one. The chain couples TRBV4-2 to TRBJ2-2, with 10 bases identical to TRBD2. CDR3 length equals 16 residues. J was trimmed by 4 bases and V by 0 bases; bases with no gene match: 2. Germline V lookup: CDR1 LGHNA, CDR2 YNFKEQ. The CDR3 DNA follows: TGTGCCAGCAGCCAAGAACAGCGGGAGGGCACCGGGGAGCTGTTTTTT. This codes for CASSQEQREGTGELFF.

The gene calls are TRBV19 and TRBJ1-6; the match to TRBD1 covers 7 bases. The V gene end was trimmed by 7 bases and the J gene end by 8 bases; junction bases not matched to a gene: 5. This CDR3 is 13 amino acids long. Germline V lookup: CDR1 LNHDA, CDR2 SQIVND (reference sequence). This chain's CDR3 is CASKGQADSPLHF. CDR3 coding DNA: TGTGCCAGTAAAGGACAGGCGGATTCACCCCTCCACTTT.

The J gene is TRBJ1-1, the V gene TRBV5-4, with a tentative D call TRBD1 (5 bases). In germline, CDR1 is SGHNT, CDR2 YYREEE (reference sequence). This CDR3 has 15 amino acids. Trimming shortened V by 3 bases and J by 8 bases, and 20 bases separated the two germline ends. In nucleotides, the CDR3 is TGTGCCAGCAGCTCCACCGTGGGGGGGTTAGGGGAAGCTTTCTTT. Translation: CASSSTVGGLGEAFF.

This clone was observed a handful of times. This chain joins TRBV6-4 and TRBJ2-2; 12 nucleotides line up with TRBD2. Germline V gene lookup returns CDR1 MRHNA and CDR2 SNTAGT. V trimming: 0 bases; J trimming: 4 bases; junction bases outside the gene matches: 0. This CDR3 comprises 16 residues. The CDR3: CASSDSTSGSTGELFF. The CDR3 nucleotides are TGTGCCAGCAGTGACTCGACTAGCGGGAGCACCGGGGAGCTGTTTTTT.

This clone was recorded only once. This rearrangement joins TRBV7-2 to TRBJ2-1; 12 bases agree with TRBD2. Per the germline V gene, CDR1 is SGHTA and CDR2 is FQGNSA. CDR3 size: 18 residues. The V and J ends lost 5 bases and 0 bases, in that order; junction bases with no gene match: 8. Written as DNA, the CDR3 is TGTGCCAGCAGCCAACTAGCGGGAGGTTACAGCTCCTACAATGAGCAGTTCTTC. It is translated as CASSQLAGGYSSYNEQFF. Full variable domain (remainder filled in from reference TRBV7-2 and TRBJ2-1): GAGVSQSPSNKVTEKGKDVELRCDPISGHTALYWYRQSLGQGLEFLIYFQGNSAPDKSGLPSDRFSAERTGGSVSTLTIQRTQQEDSAVYLCASSQLAGGYSSYNEQFFGPGTRLTVL.